This T cell receptor beta chain was recovered during a study of blood T cell repertoires in COVID-19. Germline CDR1 is LNHNV and CDR2 is YYDKDF (reference sequence). This CDR3 spans 16 amino acids. Trimming took 1 base from V and 3 from J, leaving 12 bases between them. In the authors' workflow: Amplification from reference gene primers served as the basis for estimated nucleated cell counts. TCRdb keeps only in-frame clones here, not all; method: immunoSEQ multiplex PCR. Clone size and V and J calls were adopted from that table, with D and trimming inferred from the DNA. The table records about 59,000 clones, around four fifths of them present only once.

The sequenced sample was peripheral blood. This clonotype was obtained from an elderly man with acute or convalescent COVID-19. J is TRBJ2-2 and V is TRBV15; D remains unclear. In DNA form, the CDR3 reads TGTGCCACCAGCAGAGGGGCTTCCCGAGACACCGGGGAGCTGTTTTTT. Protein product: CATSRGASRDTGELFF.